The 29 T cell receptor beta chains below all came from one sample that was sequenced in a study of control samples from healthy donors and cancer patients. Only in-frame clones appear in the TCRdb table, and some are missing; sequencing was by immunoSEQ multiplex PCR. The sample includes around 51,000 clones, almost 90% of them seen just once. The sample consisted of PBMCs. These receptors came from a man aged 50-59 years with head and neck cancer.

The CDR3 loop is CASSLAGAAGNTIYF. As DNA, the CDR3 is TGTGCCAGCAGCCTCGCTGGGGCAGCTGGAAACACCATATATTTT. The chain employs TRBV7-8 and TRBJ1-3; D possibly corresponds to TRBD1 (5 bases). Per the germline V gene, CDR1 is SGHVS and CDR2 is FQNEAQ. The ends were cut back, 5 bases at V and 2 bases at J, with 13 bases in the middle. The CDR3 spans 15 residues.

This chain uses TRBV6-5 with TRBJ2-1; 7 bases are shared with TRBD2. The J segment lost 9 bases and the V segment lost 5 bases, leaving 13 bases of the junction unmatched. This CDR3 contains 15 residues. Germline loops: CDR1 MNHEY, CDR2 SVGAGI. In nucleotides, the CDR3 is TGTGCCAGCAGTACCCGGGGGGTTTTATTGGGTGAGCAGTTCTTC. It yields the protein CASSTRGVLLGEQFF.

This chain connects TRBV4-2 to TRBJ1-2, with 7 bases identical to TRBD1. The CDR3 contains 14 residues. Germline V gene sequence: CDR1 LGHNA, CDR2 YNFKEQ. V lost 4 bases and J lost 8; bases outside the gene matches: 10. CDR3: CASSPTGTALGYTF. The CDR3 region has the DNA TGTGCCAGCAGCCCAACCGGGACAGCTTTGGGCTACACCTTC.

The gene calls are TRBV6-2 or TRBV6-3 and TRBJ2-1, with a tentative D call TRBD1 (6 bases). This CDR3 is 17 amino acids long. Trimming left V 1 base short and J 0 bases short, with 13 bases between. Per germline, CDR1 MNHEY and CDR2 SVGEGT. CDR3 amino acids: CASSYYSLRGSYNEQFF. The CDR3 DNA reads TGTGCCAGCAGTTACTACTCCCTCAGGGGCTCCTACAATGAGCAGTTCTTC.

The chain recombines TRBV7-2 with TRBJ1-2; the match to TRBD1 covers 12 bases. V dropped 5 bases and J dropped 6; count of bases not matched to a gene: 10. The V gene's germline CDR1 is SGHTA and CDR2 FQGNSA. The CDR3 runs 16 residues. In DNA form, the CDR3 reads TGTGCCAGCAGCGCCAGGGGGACAGGGGGCGTCAATGGCTACACCTTC. It yields the protein CASSARGTGGVNGYTF.

The J gene is TRBJ1-3, the V gene TRBV5-6; D remains ambiguous. V was cut by 4 bases and J by 0 bases, with 17 bases left in between. CDR3 length: 17 amino acids. Germline V gives CDR1 SGHDT, CDR2 YYEEEE. The CDR3 reads CASSSRRSGVSGNTIYF. The CDR3 DNA sequence: TGTGCCAGCAGCAGCCGACGAAGTGGGGTCTCTGGAAACACCATATATTTT.

This clone was recorded once. The gene calls are TRBV6-6 and TRBJ2-7, with 8 bases lining up with TRBD2. Germline-derived CDR1 and CDR2 are MNHNY and SVGAGI (reference sequence). The CDR3 runs to 14 residues. With V trimmed by 6 bases and J by 1 base, 5 bases remained unmatched. CDR3 nucleotide sequence: TGTGCCAGCAGCCCGGGGGGGCCTTCCTACGAGCAGTACTTC. Translated: CASSPGGPSYEQYF.

The chain joins TRBV12-5 to TRBJ1-5; D uncertain. The CDR3 has 16 residues. V lost 2 bases and J 1 base, leaving 12 bases between the germline ends. Looked up from germline, CDR1 is LGHNT and CDR2 is FRNRAP. CDR3 protein: CASGLFSGISNQPQHF. The CDR3, as DNA: TGTGCTAGTGGTTTGTTCTCCGGGATCAGCAATCAGCCCCAGCATTTT.

This clone was observed a single time. V usage is TRBV4-3 and J usage is TRBJ1-2, with D unclear. V lost 0 bases, J lost 7 bases, and 9 bases lay in between. Germline V gene data show CDR1 as LGHNA and CDR2 as YSLEER. The CDR3 has 13 residues. The CDR3 is CASSQDLERGYTF. In DNA form, the CDR3 reads TGCGCCAGCAGCCAAGATCTAGAACGTGGCTACACCTTC.

This chain uses TRBV6-6 with TRBJ2-5; D is perhaps TRBD1 (5 bases). V was pared by 5 bases and J by 5 bases, with 15 bases between. CDR1 and CDR2 from the germline V gene are MNHNY and SVGAGI (reference sequence). The CDR3 runs to 14 residues. Here the CDR3 DNA reads TGTGCCAGCAGTGAGCAGGGAAGCAGGGAGACCCAGTACTTC. This gives the protein CASSEQGSRETQYF.

In regard to this clone: Other DNA sequences in this sample translate to the same CDR3. The V gene is TRBV28, the J gene TRBJ2-7; 7 positions match TRBD2. After removal of 4 bases from V and 2 bases from J, the junction contained 2 bases not matched to a gene. This CDR3 contains 13 residues. Per the germline V gene, CDR1 is MDHEN and CDR2 is SYDVKM. The CDR3 nucleotides are TGTGCCAGCAGTTCGGGACTAACCTACGAGCAGTACTTC. Protein: CASSSGLTYEQYF.

This chain joins TRBV5-4 and TRBJ2-3; D gene ambiguous. The V end lost 0 bases, the J end lost 2 bases, and 10 bases lay between the germline ends. The CDR3 length is 15 residues. Germline V gives CDR1 SGHNT, CDR2 YYREEE (reference sequence). CDR3 loop: CASSLEGSSTDTQYF. CDR3 coding DNA: TGTGCCAGCAGCTTGGAAGGTTCCTCCACAGATACGCAGTATTTT.

The V gene is TRBV7-9, the J gene TRBJ1-6, with 7 nucleotides matching TRBD1. CDR1 and CDR2 from the germline V gene are SEHNR and FQNEAQ (reference sequence). The CDR3 contains 15 residues. V shed 5 bases and J 7 bases; nucleotides not matched to a gene: 8. CDR3 in DNA: TGTGCCAGCAGCATGGCCGACAGGGCAAATTCACCCCTCCACTTT. It codes for CASSMADRANSPLHF.

The chain recombines TRBV29-1 with TRBJ2-1, with D possibly TRBD2 on 6 matching bases. Per germline, CDR1 SQVTM and CDR2 ANQGSEA. Deletions cut 5 bases from V and 5 bases from J, with 16 bases between. The CDR3 has 14 residues. The CDR3: CSVIAGTRDNEQFF. DNA for the CDR3: TGCAGCGTTATCGCCGGGACTCGTGACAATGAGCAGTTCTTC.

The V gene is TRBV6-5, the J gene TRBJ1-6; tentatively, D is TRBD1 (5 bases). The CDR3 consists of 14 residues. V lost 7 bases, J lost 2 bases, and 9 bases lay in between. From germline, CDR1 is MNHEY and CDR2 SVGAGI. The CDR3 DNA sequence: TGTGCCAGCACCCAGGGCCCCTATAATTCACCCCTCCACTTT. Its protein is CASTQGPYNSPLHF.

This clone was observed a few times. CDR3 bases: TGTGCCAGCAGCATGGGGACAGGACACCCACAAGAGACCCAGTACTTC. Encoded protein: CASSMGTGHPQETQYF. The genes are TRBV7-9 and TRBJ2-5; 8 bases are a match to TRBD1. Germline loops: CDR1 SEHNR, CDR2 FQNEAQ (reference sequence). J gave up 2 bases and V 5 bases, and 10 bases lay outside the gene matches. This CDR3 is 16 amino acids long.

The chain has TRBV6-1 and TRBJ1-2; D not resolved. From germline, CDR1 is MNHNS and CDR2 SASEGT. V dropped 3 bases and J dropped 6 bases, with 14 bases sitting between them. This CDR3 has 14 residues. The CDR3 DNA reads TGTGCCAGCAGTGATGGCGCGGGGATTCATGGCTACACCTTC. Translating it yields CASSDGAGIHGYTF.

The CDR3 nucleotides are TGTGCCAGCAGCTTAGCTGGGGGCCTTTTATCCGAGCAGTACTTC. Translating it yields CASSLAGGLLSEQYF. This chain links TRBV7-6 with TRBJ2-7, with a tentative D call TRBD1 (6 bases). The CDR3 totals 15 residues. The germline gives CDR1 SGHVS, CDR2 FNYEAQ. Between the trimmed V and J ends, which lost 0 bases and 6 bases, there was a span of 15 bases.

This clone was seen only once. V and J are TRBV29-1 and TRBJ1-4, with 9 bases lining up with TRBD1. CDR1 is SQVTM and CDR2 is ANQGSEA in the germline V gene. CDR3 length: 13 residues. Trimming removed 0 bases from V and 10 bases from J; junction bases left unmatched: 3. The CDR3 sequence is CSVEEQGAGKLFF. The DNA for the CDR3 is TGCAGCGTTGAAGAACAGGGGGCGGGAAAACTGTTTTTT.

This clone was counted between two and nine times. The chain couples TRBV7-6 to TRBJ1-1, with 7 bases aligning to TRBD1. With V trimmed by 3 bases and J by 1 base, 2 bases remained unmatched. CDR3 length equals 14 residues. Germline CDR1 reads SGHVS; CDR2 reads FNYEAQ. The DNA of the CDR3 is TGTGCCAGCAGCTTCGGGACAGCGAACACTGAAGCTTTCTTT. Translation gives CASSFGTANTEAFF.

This chain uses TRBV5-6 with TRBJ1-1, with TRBD1 matching over 8 bases. CDR3 length: 15 residues. Germline V lookup: CDR1 SGHDT, CDR2 YYEEEE. Trimming removed 5 bases from V and 7 bases from J; junction bases left unmatched: 13. The CDR3 is CASSWWDRPEGEAFF. DNA for the CDR3: TGTGCCAGCAGTTGGTGGGACAGGCCCGAGGGTGAAGCTTTCTTT.

The chain uses TRBV3-1 (or the pseudogene TRBV3-2) and TRBJ1-1; tentative D call: TRBD1 (5 bases). The ends were cut back, 0 bases at V and 2 bases at J, with 10 bases in the middle. Germline V gene sequence: CDR1 LGHDT, CDR2 YNNKEL (reference sequence). The CDR3 loop spans 15 amino acids. CDR3 loop: CASSQDAGGNTEAFF. The CDR3 bases are TGTGCCAGCAGCCAAGATGCGGGGGGAAACACTGAAGCTTTCTTT.

This clone was seen only once. The chain carries TRBV11-2 and TRBJ1-2; possibly TRBD1 for D (5 bases). The V gene lost 5 bases and the J gene lost 0 bases, with 13 bases spanning the gap. The CDR3 is 15 amino acids. CDR1 is SGHAT, CDR2 FQNNGV, per germline. The CDR3 loop is CASSMEWGSNYGYTF. CDR3 in DNA: TGTGCCAGCAGCATGGAGTGGGGGTCTAACTATGGCTACACCTTC.

This chain links TRBV24-1 with TRBJ2-3; D gene unclear. V gave up 5 bases and J gave up 2 bases, with 10 bases separating them. The CDR3 runs to 14 residues. Germline CDR1 is KGHDR and CDR2 is SFDVKD. As DNA, the CDR3 is TGTGCCACCAGTGCCCGAGAGGCCACAGATACGCAGTATTTT. This gives the protein CATSAREATDTQYF.

The chain carries TRBV15 and TRBJ1-1; no firm D call. Germline CDR1 reads LNHNV; CDR2 reads YYDKDF (reference sequence). The ends were cut back, 6 bases at V and 10 bases at J, with 15 bases in the middle. The CDR3 spans 12 residues. The CDR3 is CATSNGPLGAFF. CDR3 nucleotide sequence: TGTGCCACCAGTAACGGGCCCCTGGGAGCTTTCTTT.

This chain joins TRBV28 and TRBJ2-7; D ambiguous. V lost 4 bases to trimming and J lost 0 bases, with 19 bases between them. CDR1 is MDHEN and CDR2 is SYDVKM in the germline V gene. CDR3 size: 17 residues. This CDR3 reads CASSSVYGPSRSYEQYF. Here the CDR3 DNA reads TGTGCCAGCAGTTCCGTTTACGGGCCGTCCCGCTCCTACGAGCAGTACTTC.

The CDR3 region is CAISEWLLSDRGYEQYF. The CDR3 DNA reads TGTGCCATCAGTGAGTGGTTGCTCTCCGACAGGGGCTACGAGCAGTACTTC. The chain links TRBV10-3 to TRBJ2-7; 8 nucleotides align to TRBD1. J was trimmed by 3 bases and V by 1 base; bases with no gene match: 11. The CDR3 contains 17 residues. Germline CDR1 is ENHRY and CDR2 is SYGVKD.

The V and J genes are TRBV7-2 and TRBJ1-5; 8 bases are a match to TRBD1. The junction had 3 bases not matched to a gene; V was cut back by 4 bases and J by 1 base. Germline V gene sequence: CDR1 SGHTA, CDR2 FQGNSA. The CDR3 sequence is 15 residues long. CDR3 coding DNA: TGTGCCAGCAGCTCTTGGACAGGGAGCAATCAGCCCCAGCATTTT. This gives the protein CASSSWTGSNQPQHF.

The chain joins TRBV6-1 to TRBJ2-7; 8 bases are a match to TRBD1. Germline trimming cut 2 bases from V and 7 bases from J; bases unmatched to any gene: 1. The CDR3 consists of 12 residues. Germline V gene sequence: CDR1 MNHNS, CDR2 SASEGT. This CDR3 is CASSEQGAEQYF. In DNA, the CDR3 is TGTGCCAGCAGTGAACAGGGGGCTGAGCAGTACTTC.